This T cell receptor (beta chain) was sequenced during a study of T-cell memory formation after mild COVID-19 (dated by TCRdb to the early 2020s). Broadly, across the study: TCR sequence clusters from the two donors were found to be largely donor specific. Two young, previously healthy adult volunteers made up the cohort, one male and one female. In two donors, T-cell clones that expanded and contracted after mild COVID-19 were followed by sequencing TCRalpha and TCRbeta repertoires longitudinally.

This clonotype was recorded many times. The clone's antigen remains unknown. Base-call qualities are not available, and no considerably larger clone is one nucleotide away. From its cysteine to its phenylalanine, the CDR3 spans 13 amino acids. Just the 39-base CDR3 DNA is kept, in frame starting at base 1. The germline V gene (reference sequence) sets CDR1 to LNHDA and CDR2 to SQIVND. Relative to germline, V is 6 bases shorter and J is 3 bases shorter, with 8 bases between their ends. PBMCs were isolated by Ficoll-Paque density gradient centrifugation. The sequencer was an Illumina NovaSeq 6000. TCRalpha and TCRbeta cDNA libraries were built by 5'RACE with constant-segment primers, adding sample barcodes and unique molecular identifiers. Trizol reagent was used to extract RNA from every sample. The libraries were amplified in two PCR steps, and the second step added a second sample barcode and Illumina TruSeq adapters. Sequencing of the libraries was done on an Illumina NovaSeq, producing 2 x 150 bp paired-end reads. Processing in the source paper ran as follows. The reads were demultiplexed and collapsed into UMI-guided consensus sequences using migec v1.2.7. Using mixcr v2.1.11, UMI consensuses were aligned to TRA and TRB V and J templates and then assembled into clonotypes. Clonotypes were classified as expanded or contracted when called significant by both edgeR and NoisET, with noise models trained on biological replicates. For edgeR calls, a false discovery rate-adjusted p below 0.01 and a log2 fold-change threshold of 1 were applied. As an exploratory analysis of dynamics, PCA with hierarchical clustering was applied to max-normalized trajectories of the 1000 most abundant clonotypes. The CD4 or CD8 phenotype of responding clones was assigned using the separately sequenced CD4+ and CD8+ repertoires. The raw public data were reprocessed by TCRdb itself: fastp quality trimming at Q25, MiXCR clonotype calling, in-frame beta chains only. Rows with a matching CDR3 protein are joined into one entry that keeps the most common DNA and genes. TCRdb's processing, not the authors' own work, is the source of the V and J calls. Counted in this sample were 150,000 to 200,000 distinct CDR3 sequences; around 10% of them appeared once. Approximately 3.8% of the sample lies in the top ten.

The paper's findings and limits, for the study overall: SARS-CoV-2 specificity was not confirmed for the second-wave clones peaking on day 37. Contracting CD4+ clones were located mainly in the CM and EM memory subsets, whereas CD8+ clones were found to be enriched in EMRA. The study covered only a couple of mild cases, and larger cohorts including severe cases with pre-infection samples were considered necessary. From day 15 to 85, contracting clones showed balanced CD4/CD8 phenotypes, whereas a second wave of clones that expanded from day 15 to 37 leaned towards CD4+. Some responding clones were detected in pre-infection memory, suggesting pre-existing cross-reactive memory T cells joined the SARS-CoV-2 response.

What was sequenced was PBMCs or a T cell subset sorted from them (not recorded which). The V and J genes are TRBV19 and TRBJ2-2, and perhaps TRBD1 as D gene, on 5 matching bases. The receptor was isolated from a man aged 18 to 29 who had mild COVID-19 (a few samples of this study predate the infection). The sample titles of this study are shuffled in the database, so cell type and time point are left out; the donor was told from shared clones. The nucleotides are TGTGCCAGTAGCCTACAGGACACCGGGGAGCTGTTTTTT. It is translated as CASSLQDTGELFF.